A selection of T cell receptor beta chains follows, all from one sample in a study of T cells after yellow fever vaccination. TCRdb redid the calling of the 5' RACE reads with MiXCR, one entry per CDR3 protein. The repertoire holds about 240,000 distinct CDR3 sequences, with more than 3.5% as singletons. This specimen consisted of PBMCs, obtained 15 days after the yellow fever booster vaccination. The receptors were gathered from a man between 18 and 29 years old who received the YFV17D yellow fever vaccine. The CDR3 runs from the conserved cysteine through the conserved F or W. Fields, in order: J gene, clone size, D gene, V gene, CDR3 DNA, CDR3 protein. A D gene is named only where the DNA matches it firmly. Clone size is stated in some rows and not others, as once, few, many or a class when expanded.

j_gene: TRBJ1-1; abundance: many; d_gene: NA; v_gene: TRBV7-2; CDR3nt: TGTGCCAGCAGCTCCCCGGGAGGAGAAGCTTTCTTT; CDR3aa: CASSSPGGEAFF
j_gene: TRBJ1-1; abundance: many; d_gene: NA; v_gene: TRBV7-6; CDR3nt: TGTGCCAGCAGCCGTGCGGGGGCCCGGAACACTGAAGCTTTCTTT; CDR3aa: CASSRAGARNTEAFF
j_gene: TRBJ2-4; abundance: many; d_gene: TRBD1; v_gene: TRBV4-1; CDR3nt: TGCGCCTCCAGGACAGGGGGCGCAGAAAACATTCAGTACTTC; CDR3aa: CASRTGGAENIQYF
j_gene: TRBJ2-7; abundance: many; d_gene: TRBD1; v_gene: TRBV10-3; CDR3nt: TGTGCCATCAGCGTGGACAGGCCCTACGAGCAGTACTTC; CDR3aa: CAISVDRPYEQYF
j_gene: TRBJ1-5; abundance: many; d_gene: NA; v_gene: TRBV5-5; CDR3nt: TGTGCCAGCAGCTTGGGTATGGGGATGCAGCCCCAGCATTTT; CDR3aa: CASSLGMGMQPQHF
j_gene: TRBJ2-5; abundance: many; d_gene: TRBD2; v_gene: TRBV20-1; CDR3nt: TGCAGTGCTTCTAGGGAGGGGCGCCCCGCCAGAAAGACCCAGTACTTC; CDR3aa: CSASREGRPARKTQYF
j_gene: TRBJ1-1; abundance: many; d_gene: TRBD1; v_gene: TRBV18; CDR3nt: TGTGCCAGCTCGCAAGACAGGGAAGGGGCTTTCTTT; CDR3aa: CASSQDREGAFF
j_gene: TRBJ1-4; abundance: many; d_gene: NA; v_gene: TRBV30; CDR3nt: TGTGCCTGGAGTGTACGGCGGAGGCGTGAAAAACTGTTTTTT; CDR3aa: CAWSVRRRREKLFF
j_gene: TRBJ2-5; abundance: many; d_gene: NA; v_gene: TRBV7-2; CDR3nt: TGTGCCAGCAGCACGGGCCCCCTAGAGACCCAGTACTTC; CDR3aa: CASSTGPLETQYF
j_gene: TRBJ2-5; abundance: many; d_gene: TRBD2; v_gene: TRBV20-1; CDR3nt: TGCAGTGCTAGCGGGGGGGTTGAAGAGACCCAGTACTTC; CDR3aa: CSASGGVEETQYF
j_gene: TRBJ1-6; abundance: few; d_gene: NA; v_gene: TRBV4-2; CDR3nt: TGTGCCAGCAGCTGGGGTTCCTATAATTCACCCCTCCACTTT; CDR3aa: CASSWGSYNSPLHF
j_gene: TRBJ2-3; abundance: NA; d_gene: NA; v_gene: TRBV28; CDR3nt: TGTGCCAGCAGTTTTCAGGGAGCGGTCACAGATACGCAGTATTTT; CDR3aa: CASSFQGAVTDTQYF
j_gene: TRBJ2-1; abundance: many; d_gene: NA; v_gene: TRBV5-1; CDR3nt: TGCGCCAGCAGCTTGGAGCCCAGCTCCTACAATGAGCAGTTCTTC; CDR3aa: CASSLEPSSYNEQFF
j_gene: TRBJ2-4; abundance: many; d_gene: NA; v_gene: TRBV5-1; CDR3nt: TGCGCCAGCAGCCCCGCCTTAGCCAAAAACATTCAGTACTTC; CDR3aa: CASSPALAKNIQYF
j_gene: TRBJ2-3; abundance: many; d_gene: TRBD1; v_gene: TRBV7-2; CDR3nt: TGTGCCAGCGGAGCCTGGCGGACAGGGGGCTTAGATACGCAGTATTTT; CDR3aa: CASGAWRTGGLDTQYF
j_gene: TRBJ2-3; abundance: many; d_gene: TRBD2; v_gene: TRBV20-1; CDR3nt: TGCAGTGCTAGGAGTTCGGAGCGGGGGACAGATACGCAGTATTTT; CDR3aa: CSARSSERGTDTQYF
j_gene: TRBJ2-2; abundance: many; d_gene: NA; v_gene: TRBV5-6; CDR3nt: TGTGCCAGCAGCTTCGTGGGGAAAAACACCGGGGAGCTGTTTTTT; CDR3aa: CASSFVGKNTGELFF
j_gene: TRBJ1-1; abundance: many; d_gene: NA; v_gene: TRBV20-1; CDR3nt: TGCAGTGCCAGTGGGGGGTGGGGATTGAACACTGAAGCTTTCTTT; CDR3aa: CSASGGWGLNTEAFF
j_gene: TRBJ1-6; abundance: many; d_gene: TRBD1; v_gene: TRBV11-2; CDR3nt: TGTGCCAGCAGCACCGGACAGGGAGTGGACACCCTCCACTTT; CDR3aa: CASSTGQGVDTLHF
j_gene: TRBJ1-5; abundance: many; d_gene: NA; v_gene: TRBV6-2/TRBV6-3; CDR3nt: TGTGCCAGCAGTCCGGCCGGGGACTGGGATTGGCATTTT; CDR3aa: CASSPAGDWDWHF
j_gene: TRBJ2-3; abundance: NA; d_gene: TRBD2; v_gene: TRBV5-4; CDR3nt: TGTGCCAGCAGCCCTGGGACTAGCGGGGTCCCAGATACGCAGTATTTT; CDR3aa: CASSPGTSGVPDTQYF
j_gene: TRBJ2-1; abundance: many; d_gene: NA; v_gene: TRBV29-1; CDR3nt: TGCAGCGCCGTCGGGGGCTACAATGAGCAGTTCTTC; CDR3aa: CSAVGGYNEQFF
j_gene: TRBJ1-5; abundance: many; d_gene: NA; v_gene: TRBV4-1; CDR3nt: TGCGCCAGCAGCCAAGAGCCGGGTATCCAGCCCCAGCATTTT; CDR3aa: CASSQEPGIQPQHF
j_gene: TRBJ2-2; abundance: once; d_gene: NA; v_gene: TRBV11-3; CDR3nt: TGTGCCAGCAGCTCAACCACACAGAACACCGGGGAGCTGTTTTTT; CDR3aa: CASSSTTQNTGELFF
j_gene: TRBJ2-2; abundance: many; d_gene: NA; v_gene: TRBV15; CDR3nt: TGTGCCACCAGCAGAGAGGCCACCTTCACCGGGGAGCTGTTTTTT; CDR3aa: CATSREATFTGELFF
j_gene: TRBJ2-3; abundance: many; d_gene: NA; v_gene: TRBV10-3; CDR3nt: TGTGCCATCAGTGAGTCGAGGCGGGGCACAGATACGCAGTATTTT; CDR3aa: CAISESRRGTDTQYF
j_gene: TRBJ2-5; abundance: many; d_gene: NA; v_gene: TRBV7-2; CDR3nt: TGTGCCAGCAGCTTAGTGCCGGGAAGTTTCCAAGAGACCCAGTACTTC; CDR3aa: CASSLVPGSFQETQYF
j_gene: TRBJ2-2; abundance: many; d_gene: NA; v_gene: TRBV7-2; CDR3nt: TGTGCCAGCAGCCAGGTCGGCGGAGGCGGGGAGCTGTTTTTT; CDR3aa: CASSQVGGGGELFF
j_gene: TRBJ2-7; abundance: many; d_gene: TRBD1; v_gene: TRBV5-1; CDR3nt: TGCGCCAGCAGCCCAAGGACAGGGGGCGTTACCTACGAGCAGTACTTC; CDR3aa: CASSPRTGGVTYEQYF
j_gene: TRBJ1-5; abundance: many; d_gene: NA; v_gene: TRBV18; CDR3nt: TGTGCCAGCTCACCATCAGCAGGGGCAAGAAATCAGCCCCAGCATTTT; CDR3aa: CASSPSAGARNQPQHF
j_gene: TRBJ2-5; abundance: few; d_gene: TRBD1; v_gene: TRBV20-1; CDR3nt: TGCAGTGCTTGTAACCCGGGACAGGGAGGAGAGACCCAGTACTTC; CDR3aa: CSACNPGQGGETQYF
j_gene: TRBJ1-1; abundance: NA; d_gene: NA; v_gene: TRBV6-1; CDR3nt: TGTGCCAGCAGTGAATGGATGGATGACCGTACTAACACTGAAGCTTTCTTT; CDR3aa: CASSEWMDDRTNTEAFF
j_gene: TRBJ2-7; abundance: many; d_gene: NA; v_gene: TRBV4-1; CDR3nt: TGCGCCAGCAGCCAAGCCGGCAGAGCCTACGAGCAGTACTTC; CDR3aa: CASSQAGRAYEQYF
j_gene: TRBJ1-4; abundance: many; d_gene: NA; v_gene: TRBV5-6; CDR3nt: TGTGCCAGCAGCTTGCTCTTTTCGGGGGACGCTAATGAAAAACTGTTTTTT; CDR3aa: CASSLLFSGDANEKLFF
j_gene: TRBJ2-1; abundance: many; d_gene: NA; v_gene: TRBV25-1; CDR3nt: TGTGCCAGCAGTGAAGAGCCGATAACCTACAATGAGCAGTTCTTC; CDR3aa: CASSEEPITYNEQFF
j_gene: TRBJ1-4; abundance: many; d_gene: NA; v_gene: TRBV5-1; CDR3nt: TGCGCCAGCAGCGGGGGGGGTGTGGATTCAACTAATGAAAAACTGTTTTTT; CDR3aa: CASSGGGVDSTNEKLFF
j_gene: TRBJ2-5; abundance: many; d_gene: NA; v_gene: TRBV3-1; CDR3nt: TGTGCCAGCAGCCCGTTGGCGAGGTACCAAGAGACCCAGTACTTC; CDR3aa: CASSPLARYQETQYF
j_gene: TRBJ1-6; abundance: many; d_gene: NA; v_gene: TRBV6-1; CDR3nt: TGTGCCAGCAGTGAAGGAGTGAAGGCTTCACCCCTCCACTTT; CDR3aa: CASSEGVKASPLHF
j_gene: TRBJ2-1; abundance: many; d_gene: TRBD2; v_gene: TRBV3-1; CDR3nt: TGTGCCAGCAGCCAAGTCCTAGCGGGGGGGTTGAGCTCCTACAATGAGCAGTTCTTC; CDR3aa: CASSQVLAGGLSSYNEQFF
j_gene: TRBJ2-5; abundance: few; d_gene: TRBD2; v_gene: TRBV4-2; CDR3nt: TGTGCCAGCAGCCTTAGTGGTAGCGGGGGGCGGTGGGAGACCCAGTACTTC; CDR3aa: CASSLSGSGGRWETQYF
j_gene: TRBJ2-3; abundance: NA; d_gene: TRBD2; v_gene: TRBV19; CDR3nt: TGTGCCAGTAGCGGGGGGGGCTTAGATACGCAGTATTTT; CDR3aa: CASSGGGLDTQYF
j_gene: TRBJ2-7; abundance: NA; d_gene: TRBD1; v_gene: TRBV11-3; CDR3nt: TGTGCCAGCAGCCCCGGGACAGGAAAAAGGAAGTACGAGCAGTACTTC; CDR3aa: CASSPGTGKRKYEQYF
j_gene: TRBJ1-1; abundance: many; d_gene: NA; v_gene: TRBV10-3; CDR3nt: TGTGCCATCAGTGCAGACCAAGACACTGAAGCTTTCTTT; CDR3aa: CAISADQDTEAFF
j_gene: TRBJ1-4; abundance: many; d_gene: NA; v_gene: TRBV20-1; CDR3nt: TGCAGTGCTTTGAGGGGACTGGGTGAAAAACTGTTTTTT; CDR3aa: CSALRGLGEKLFF
j_gene: TRBJ2-6; abundance: few; d_gene: TRBD1; v_gene: TRBV2; CDR3nt: TGTGCCAGCAGTGACGGGACAGGGCGCTCTGGGGCCAACGTCCTGACTTTC; CDR3aa: CASSDGTGRSGANVLTF
j_gene: TRBJ1-5; abundance: many; d_gene: NA; v_gene: TRBV12-3/TRBV12-4; CDR3nt: TGTGCCAGCAGTTCCCACGAGACAGCAACGCGACTCACGGCCCAGCATTTT; CDR3aa: CASSSHETATRLTAQHF
j_gene: TRBJ2-1; abundance: many; d_gene: TRBD1; v_gene: TRBV12-3/TRBV12-4; CDR3nt: TGTGCCAGCAGTCCGCTAGGGGACAGAGCCTACAATGAGCAGTTCTTC; CDR3aa: CASSPLGDRAYNEQFF
j_gene: TRBJ1-2; abundance: few; d_gene: NA; v_gene: TRBV19; CDR3nt: TGTGCCAGTAGTTCGTCCCCTCTAACCCGTGGCTACACCTTC; CDR3aa: CASSSSPLTRGYTF
j_gene: TRBJ2-1; abundance: many; d_gene: TRBD1; v_gene: TRBV6-2/TRBV6-3; CDR3nt: TGTGCCAGCAGTCCCCGACAGGGGCATGAGCAGTTCTTC; CDR3aa: CASSPRQGHEQFF
j_gene: TRBJ2-7; abundance: many; d_gene: NA; v_gene: TRBV6-5; CDR3nt: TGTGCCAGCAGTTACTCGATGGCGAAGGGTTACGAGCAGTACTTC; CDR3aa: CASSYSMAKGYEQYF
j_gene: TRBJ2-5; abundance: many; d_gene: NA; v_gene: TRBV29-1; CDR3nt: TGCAGCGTTGAAGAGGGGGTTGCCGGGGGATACCAAGAGACCCAGTACTTC; CDR3aa: CSVEEGVAGGYQETQYF
j_gene: TRBJ2-3; abundance: many; d_gene: NA; v_gene: TRBV11-2; CDR3nt: TGTGCCAGCAGGGAGAGTGGCACAGATACGCAGTATTTT; CDR3aa: CASRESGTDTQYF
j_gene: TRBJ2-1; abundance: many; d_gene: NA; v_gene: TRBV18; CDR3nt: TGTGCCAGCTCAGCCCGAGGCGGGGACTACAATGAGCAGTTCTTC; CDR3aa: CASSARGGDYNEQFF